The entry that follows covers one T cell receptor beta chain sequence. This CDR3 has 15 amino acids. The germline CDR1 and CDR2 sequences are KGHSH and LQKENI. Trimming shortened V by 2 bases and J by 7 bases, and 18 bases separated the two germline ends. This sample was included in a study of blood T cell repertoires in COVID-19. Study-wide background: From the United States, Italy and Spain came samples of acute and convalescent COVID-19. Sources were T cells, B-cell-depleted T cells, or PBMCs; the material itself was cDNA or gDNA.

Original processing methods: How many nucleated cells were present was estimated from reference gene primer amplification. Profiled with immunoSEQ multiplex PCR; TCRdb holds only in-frame clones, not every one. D and trimming come from the DNA, and the V and J calls and clone size come from that table. Counted here are roughly 200,000 clones, 82% occurring once; the ten biggest clones make up roughly 5%. Across 20 to 25 US areas, participants ranged in age from roughly 18 to 95 years. The rearrangement joins TRBV18 to TRBJ2-7; no reliable D call. The sequence was collected from an older woman with acute COVID-19. Sequences were obtained from PBMCs or T cells enriched from blood (not recorded which). The CDR3 DNA is TGTGCCAGCTCACCATCGGCTACCTCCCCGAGGGAGCAGTACTTC. Protein sequence: CASSPSATSPREQYF.